This TCR beta chain was sequenced in a study of cytomegalovirus exposure and HLA in healthy donors. As to this clone: Its antigen remains unknown.

Germline values: CDR1 MNHEY, CDR2 SMNVEV (reference sequence). V was clipped by 4 bases and J by 2 bases; unmatched bases: 6. The CDR3 loop spans 16 amino acids. Measured with immunoSEQ multiplex PCR; TCRdb has only the in-frame clones, and not every one. In the table there are roughly 350,000 clones, more than 80% of which are singletons. Findings of the study overall: A few chains tied to CMV proved CMV antigen-specific in vitro.

Specimen: PBMCs. The clonotype was recovered from a young woman in good health and CMV-seronegative. This rearrangement joins TRBV27 to TRBJ2-3, with 10 bases matching TRBD2. The CDR3 DNA reads TGTGCCAGCAGTTCGAGACTAGCGGGTCCCACAGATACGCAGTATTTT. Protein: CASSSRLAGPTDTQYF.